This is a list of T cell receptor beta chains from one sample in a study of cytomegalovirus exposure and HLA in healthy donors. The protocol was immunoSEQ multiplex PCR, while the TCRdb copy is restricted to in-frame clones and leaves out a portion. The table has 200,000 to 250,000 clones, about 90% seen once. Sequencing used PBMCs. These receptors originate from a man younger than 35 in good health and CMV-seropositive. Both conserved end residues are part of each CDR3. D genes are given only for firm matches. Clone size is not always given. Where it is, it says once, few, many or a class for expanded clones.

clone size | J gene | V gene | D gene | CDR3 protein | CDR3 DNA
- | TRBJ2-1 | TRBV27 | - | CASSRTANEQFF | TGTGCCAGCAGTAGGACGGCGAATGAGCAGTTCTTC
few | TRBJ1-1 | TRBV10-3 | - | CAIRGTASEAFF | TGTGCCATCAGGGGGACGGCTTCCGAAGCTTTCTTT
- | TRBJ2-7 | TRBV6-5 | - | CASSYSNGKQQYF | TGTGCCAGCAGTTACTCGAATGGGAAGCAGCAGTACTTC
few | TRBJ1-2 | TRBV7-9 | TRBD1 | CASSPQDRSDYGYTF | TGTGCCAGCAGCCCTCAGGACAGGTCGGACTATGGCTACACCTTC
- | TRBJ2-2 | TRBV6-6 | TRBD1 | CASSRTGISDAGELFF | TGTGCCAGCAGCAGGACAGGGATTAGTGACGCCGGGGAGCTGTTTTTT
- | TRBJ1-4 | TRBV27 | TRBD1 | CASSFDRDSEKLFF | TGTGCCAGCAGTTTCGACAGGGACTCTGAAAAACTGTTTTTT
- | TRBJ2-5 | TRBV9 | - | CASSVARGGETQYF | TGTGCCAGCAGCGTAGCCAGGGGTGGAGAGACCCAGTACTTC
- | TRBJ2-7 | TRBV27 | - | CASSLSYPRSYEQYF | TGTGCCAGCAGTTTATCCTACCCACGCTCCTACGAGCAGTACTTC
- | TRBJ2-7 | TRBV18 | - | CASSHETAYEQYF | TGTGCCAGCTCACATGAGACAGCCTACGAGCAGTACTTC
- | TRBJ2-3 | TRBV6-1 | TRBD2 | CASSEGLAGSGTDTQYF | TGTGCCAGCAGTGAAGGACTAGCGGGATCTGGCACAGATACGCAGTATTTT
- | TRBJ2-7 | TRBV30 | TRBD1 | CAWSVGTVISYEQYF | TGTGCCTGGAGTGTCGGGACAGTTATCTCCTACGAGCAGTACTTC
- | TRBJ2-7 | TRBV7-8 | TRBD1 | CASSHGRGTPYEQYF | TGTGCCAGCAGCCACGGCAGGGGGACCCCCTACGAGCAGTACTTC
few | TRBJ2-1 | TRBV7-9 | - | CASSFNEQFF | TGTGCCAGCAGCTTCAATGAGCAGTTCTTC
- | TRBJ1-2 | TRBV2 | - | CASSENRESYGYTF | TGTGCCAGCAGTGAAAACAGGGAGAGCTATGGCTACACCTTC
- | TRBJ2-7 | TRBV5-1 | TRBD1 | CASSARTGDPYEQYF | TGCGCCAGCAGTGCTAGGACAGGGGATCCCTACGAGCAGTACTTC
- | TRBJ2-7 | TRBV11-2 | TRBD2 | CASSLEAGEYEQYF | TGTGCCAGCAGCTTAGAAGCGGGAGAGTACGAGCAGTACTTC
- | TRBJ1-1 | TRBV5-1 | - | CASSFSSYGGTEAFF | TGCGCCAGCAGCTTTTCCAGTTATGGGGGCACTGAAGCTTTCTTT
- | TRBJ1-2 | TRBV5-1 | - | CASSNQRTDPNYGYTF | TGCGCCAGCAGCAACCAACGGACAGACCCAAACTATGGCTACACCTTC
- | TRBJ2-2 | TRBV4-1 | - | CASSQDWILAEKEELFF | TGCGCCAGCAGCCAAGATTGGATATTAGCGGAAAAGGAGGAGCTGTTTTTT
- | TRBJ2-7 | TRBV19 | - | CASSIANVAFYEQYF | TGTGCCAGTAGTATAGCGAACGTAGCCTTCTACGAGCAGTACTTC
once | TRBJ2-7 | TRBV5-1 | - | CASSWTPEGAYEQYF | TGCGCCAGCAGCTGGACCCCGGAGGGGGCTTACGAGCAGTACTTC
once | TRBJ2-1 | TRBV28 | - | CASSTVGSYNEQFF | TGTGCCAGCAGTACAGTTGGCTCCTACAATGAGCAGTTCTTC
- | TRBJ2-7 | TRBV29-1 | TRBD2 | CSVENGTSKQYF | TGCAGCGTTGAAAACGGGACTAGCAAGCAGTACTTC
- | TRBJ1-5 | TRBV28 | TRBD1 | CASRRQGESNQPQHF | TGTGCCAGCAGGCGACAGGGGGAGAGCAATCAGCCCCAGCATTTT
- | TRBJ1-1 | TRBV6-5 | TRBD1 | CASSEPGQGAFF | TGTGCCAGCAGTGAACCGGGACAGGGAGCTTTCTTT
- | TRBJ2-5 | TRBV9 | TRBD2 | CASSGGGQETQYF | TGTGCCAGCAGCGGGGGGGGTCAAGAGACCCAGTACTTC
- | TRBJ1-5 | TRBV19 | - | CASSLGQNQPQHF | TGTGCCAGTAGTTTGGGACAAAATCAGCCCCAGCATTTT
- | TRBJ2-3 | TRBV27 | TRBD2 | CASSLSGGLAGGTDTQYF | TGTGCCAGCAGTTTATCGGGGGGACTAGCGGGAGGCACAGATACGCAGTATTTT
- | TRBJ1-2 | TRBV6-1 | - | CASSEGYGYTF | TGTGCCAGCAGTGAAGGGTATGGCTACACCTTC
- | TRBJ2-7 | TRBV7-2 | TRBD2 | CASSFGTSGYYEQYF | TGTGCCAGCAGCTTCGGGACTAGCGGATACTACGAGCAGTACTTC
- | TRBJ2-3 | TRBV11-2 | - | CASSPGLLTQYF | TGTGCCAGCAGCCCTGGGCTACTTACGCAGTATTTT
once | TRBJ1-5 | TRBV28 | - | CASTSSPGNQPQHF | TGTGCCAGCACCTCTTCCCCGGGTAATCAGCCCCAGCATTTT
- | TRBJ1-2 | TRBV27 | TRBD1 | CASSSRDSFNYGYTF | TGTGCCAGCAGTTCAAGGGACAGTTTTAACTATGGCTACACCTTC
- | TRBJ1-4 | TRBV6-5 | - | CASSVMGKLFF | TGTGCCAGCAGTGTGATGGGAAAACTGTTTTTT
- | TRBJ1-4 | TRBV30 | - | CAWGRLAASQNEKLFF | TGTGCCTGGGGCCGTTTGGCAGCCAGTCAAAATGAAAAACTGTTTTTT
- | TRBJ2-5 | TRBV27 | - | CASSPDREETQYF | TGTGCCAGCAGTCCCGACAGAGAAGAGACCCAGTACTTC
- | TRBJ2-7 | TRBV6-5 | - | CASSSDAPYEQYF | TGTGCCAGCAGTTCCGACGCTCCCTACGAGCAGTACTTC
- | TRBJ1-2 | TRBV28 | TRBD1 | CASSPTTGAYGYTF | TGTGCCAGCAGCCCTACGACAGGGGCCTATGGCTACACCTTC
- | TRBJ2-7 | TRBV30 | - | CAWSSSIGYRHEQYF | TGTGCCTGGAGCTCCTCTATAGGATATCGCCACGAGCAGTACTTC
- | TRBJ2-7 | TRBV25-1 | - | CASSQGKPGLGYEQYF | TGTGCCAGCAGTCAAGGTAAGCCGGGACTCGGCTACGAGCAGTACTTC
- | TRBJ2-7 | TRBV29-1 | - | CSVDLGRPNEQYF | TGCAGCGTTGATTTGGGGAGACCCAACGAGCAGTACTTC
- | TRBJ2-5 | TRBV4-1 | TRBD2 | CASSTSGMYQETQYF | TGCGCCAGCAGCACTAGCGGGATGTACCAAGAGACCCAGTACTTC
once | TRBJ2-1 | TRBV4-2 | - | CASSPTSYEGDEQFF | TGTGCCAGCAGCCCAACTAGCTACGAGGGGGATGAGCAGTTCTTC
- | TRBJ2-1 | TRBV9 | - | CASSEGSSYNEQFF | TGTGCCAGCAGTGAGGGGAGCTCCTACAATGAGCAGTTCTTC
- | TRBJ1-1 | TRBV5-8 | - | CASSLVESLNTEAFF | TGTGCCAGCAGCTTGGTGGAGAGCTTAAACACTGAAGCTTTCTTT
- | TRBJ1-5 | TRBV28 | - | CASSPDYSQRNNQPQHF | TGTGCCAGCAGTCCTGACTATTCCCAAAGGAACAATCAGCCCCAGCATTTT
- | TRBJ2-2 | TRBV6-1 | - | CASSEAIGQNTGELFF | TGTGCCAGCAGTGAAGCTATAGGCCAGAACACCGGGGAGCTGTTTTTT
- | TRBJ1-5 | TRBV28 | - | CASSANQPQHF | TGTGCCAGTTCGGCCAATCAGCCCCAGCATTTT
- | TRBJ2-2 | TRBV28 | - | CASSPEANTGELFF | TGTGCCAGCAGCCCTGAAGCGAACACCGGGGAGCTGTTTTTT
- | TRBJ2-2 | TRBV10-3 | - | CAIRGETGELFF | TGTGCCATCAGGGGGGAAACCGGGGAGCTGTTTTTT
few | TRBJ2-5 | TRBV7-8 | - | CASSPWTANHQETQYF | TGTGCCAGCAGCCCATGGACAGCGAATCACCAAGAGACCCAGTACTTC
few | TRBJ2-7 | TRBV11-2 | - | CASSFSGLEQYF | TGTGCCAGCAGCTTCTCGGGCCTCGAGCAGTACTTC
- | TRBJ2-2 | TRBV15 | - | CATSRERGDTGELFF | TGTGCCACCAGCAGAGAGCGGGGAGACACCGGGGAGCTGTTTTTT
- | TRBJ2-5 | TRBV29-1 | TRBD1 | CSVGRTGRQETQYF | TGCAGCGTGGGTAGGACAGGGCGGCAAGAGACCCAGTACTTC
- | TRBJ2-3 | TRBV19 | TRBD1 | CASSKWTGGWDTQYF | TGTGCCAGTAGCAAATGGACAGGGGGCTGGGATACGCAGTATTTT
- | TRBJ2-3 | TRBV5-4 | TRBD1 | CASSPGTGRTDTQYF | TGTGCCAGCAGCCCCGGGACAGGGCGCACAGATACGCAGTATTTT
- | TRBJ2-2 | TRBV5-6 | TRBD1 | CASSSRDRGPGELFF | TGTGCCAGCAGCTCCCGGGACAGGGGCCCCGGGGAGCTGTTTTTT
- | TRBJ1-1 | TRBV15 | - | CATSLRSGGEAFF | TGTGCCACCAGTCTTAGGAGTGGGGGCGAGGCTTTCTTT
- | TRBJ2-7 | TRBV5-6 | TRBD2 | CASSLSLAGGPVYEQYF | TGTGCCAGCAGCCTGTCGTTAGCGGGAGGGCCAGTATACGAGCAGTACTTC